One and the same sample provided the 13 T cell receptor beta chains below, sequenced in a study of graft-versus-host responses after intestinal transplantation. Only in-frame clones appear in the TCRdb table, and some are missing; sequencing was by immunoSEQ multiplex PCR. The sample holds about 9,700 clones, roughly a third seen once. Plates contained about 200,000 CFSE-labeled responder cells and about 200,000 irradiated, violet-dye-labeled stimulator cells. The sample was alloreactive CD8+ T cells from a mixed lymphocyte reaction culture, taken before intestinal transplant. As for subset: CFSE-low proliferating T cells sorted from approximately 6-day pre-transplant mixed lymphocyte reaction (GvH or HvG direction). The receptors here all came from a human patient who received an intestinal transplant.

There are a few counts of this clone. The rearrangement joins TRBV7-9 to TRBJ2-7; D not resolved. The CDR3 totals 12 residues. Deletions cut 4 bases from V and 3 bases from J, with 7 bases between. Germline CDR1 SEHNR, CDR2 FQNEAQ (reference sequence). CDR3 protein: CASSYVGYEQYF. The CDR3 region has the DNA TGTGCCAGCAGCTATGTCGGCTACGAGCAGTACTTC.

For the CDR3, the DNA is TGTGCCAGCAGTCCCGGGACAGGCTATGGCTACACCTTC. This gives the protein CASSPGTGYGYTF. The chain links TRBV14 to TRBJ1-2, with TRBD1 identical over 8 bases. V lost 6 bases, J lost 4 bases, and 4 bases stayed unmatched. CDR1 SGHDN and CDR2 FVKESK come from the germline V gene. The CDR3 has 13 residues.

The chain carries TRBV4-1 and TRBJ2-7; 9 bases map to TRBD1. The CDR3 is made up of 15 amino acids. Losses at the gene ends were 5 bases for V and 2 bases for J; bases not matched to a gene: 7. CDR1 MGHRA and CDR2 YSYEKL come from the germline V gene. The CDR3 DNA is TGCGCCAGCAGCAGTCGTCGGACAGGGGCCTACGAGCAGTACTTC. It yields the protein CASSSRRTGAYEQYF.

The sample holds a few counts of this clone. V and J are TRBV7-9 and TRBJ2-7; D is unresolved. This CDR3 comprises 16 residues. The V end was cut by 1 base, the J end by 2 bases, with 15 bases between. CDR1 SEHNR and CDR2 FQNEAQ come from the germline V gene (reference sequence). The CDR3 coding sequence is TGTGCCAGCAGCTTAGGGCCCGGCGCGGCGCCCTACGAGCAGTACTTC. Its protein is CASSLGPGAAPYEQYF. Complete variable domain (other parts from reference TRBV7-9 and TRBJ2-7): DTGVSQNPRHKITKRGQNVTFRCDPISEHNRLYWYRQTLGQGPEFLTYFQNEAQLEKSRLLSDRFSAERPKGSFSTLEIQRTEQGDSAMYLCASSLGPGAAPYEQYFGPGTRLTVT.

This clone was observed a few times. V gene TRBV28 combines with J gene TRBJ1-2; tentatively, D is TRBD1 (5 bases). Looked up from germline, CDR1 is MDHEN and CDR2 is SYDVKM. The CDR3 has 15 residues. The ends were cut back, 4 bases at V and 4 bases at J, with 16 bases in the middle. The CDR3 here is CASSSLEQGVYGYTF. The CDR3 DNA reads as TGTGCCAGCAGTTCACTTGAGCAGGGTGTCTATGGCTACACCTTC.

In this sample, this clone turned up once. The chain recombines TRBV6-5 with TRBJ2-5; 12 bases align to TRBD1. In germline, CDR1 is MNHEY, CDR2 SVGAGI. The CDR3 contains 16 residues. J lost 4 bases, V lost 0 bases, and 3 bases had no gene match. The CDR3 sequence: CASSYSGTGGSETQYF. In DNA form, the CDR3 reads TGTGCCAGCAGTTACTCCGGGACAGGGGGCTCAGAGACCCAGTACTTC.

This clone was seen a few times. The V gene is TRBV5-1, the J gene TRBJ2-1; 9 positions agree with TRBD1. The germline CDR1 and CDR2 sequences are SGHRS and YFSETQ. J was trimmed by 3 bases and V by 4 bases; bases with no gene match: 5. This CDR3 contains 15 residues. CDR3 bases: TGCGCCAGCAGCCTCGGGACAGGGAGCTACAATGAGCAGTTCTTC. It is translated as CASSLGTGSYNEQFF.

J is TRBJ2-5 and V is TRBV28, with 8 bases aligning to TRBD1. The end of the DNA is better explained by TRBJ2-7, so the J call may be wrong. This CDR3 spans 14 amino acids. Germline lookup yields CDR1 MDHEN and CDR2 SYDVKM. CDR3 region: CASDPGGTAYEQYF. In DNA form, the CDR3 reads TGTGCCAGTGACCCAGGGGGCACCGCCTACGAGCAGTACTTC.

This clone counts as medium-sized (0.01 to 0.1%). The CDR3 loop is CASSWGTSYEQYF. The CDR3 DNA reads as TGTGCCAGCAGTTGGGGGACTAGCTACGAGCAGTACTTC. V usage is TRBV28 and J usage is TRBJ2-7, with 8 bases aligning to TRBD2. In germline, CDR1 is MDHEN, CDR2 SYDVKM. V was clipped by 4 bases and J by 3 bases; unmatched bases: 2. This CDR3 contains 13 residues.

The chain has TRBV7-9 and TRBJ2-3; D possibly corresponds to TRBD1 (5 bases). The germline gives CDR1 SEHNR, CDR2 FQNEAQ (reference sequence). The length of the CDR3 is 16 residues. V shed 5 bases and J shed 1 base, with 16 bases lying between them. The CDR3, as DNA: TGTGCCAGCAGCATTAAAGGGGAACCGGGCACAGATACGCAGTATTTT. Its translation is CASSIKGEPGTDTQYF.

The sample holds a few counts of this clone. The CDR3 reads CASSQGTGFGETQYF. The CDR3 bases are TGTGCCAGCAGCCAAGGGACAGGGTTCGGGGAGACCCAGTACTTC. The chain couples TRBV14 to TRBJ2-5; 8 nucleotides match TRBD1. Germline V gene sequence: CDR1 SGHDN, CDR2 FVKESK. This CDR3 is built from 15 residues. V gave up 1 base and J gave up 5 bases; unmatched junction bases: 6.

V and J are TRBV5-3 and TRBJ2-6; D not resolved. TRBV5-3 belongs to the ORF category, with a function that is uncertain. V lost 6 bases to trimming and J lost 5 bases, with 21 bases between them. The CDR3 runs to 17 residues. Written as DNA, the CDR3 is TGTGCCAGAAATTTGCAGTGTGAACAAAGTCGGGCCAACGTCCTGACTTTC. This translates into CARNLQCEQSRANVLTF.

The gene calls are TRBV13 and TRBJ1-2; TRBD1 matches 9 bases. The CDR3 loop spans 14 amino acids. Germline V lookup: CDR1 PRHDT, CDR2 FYEKMQ (reference sequence). J lost 8 bases, V lost 0 bases, and 4 bases had no gene match. CDR3 DNA sequence: TGTGCCAGCAGCTTAGGACAGGGGGCATTAGGCTACACCTTC. Its protein product is CASSLGQGALGYTF.